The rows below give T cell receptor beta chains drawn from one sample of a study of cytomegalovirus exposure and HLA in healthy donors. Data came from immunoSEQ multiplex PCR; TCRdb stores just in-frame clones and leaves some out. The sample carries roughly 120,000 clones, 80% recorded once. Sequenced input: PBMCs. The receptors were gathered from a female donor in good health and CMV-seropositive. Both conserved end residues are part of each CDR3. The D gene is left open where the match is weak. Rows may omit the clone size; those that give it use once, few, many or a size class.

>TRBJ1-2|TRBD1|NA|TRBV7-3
TGTGCCAGCAGCCAGGGACAGGGCGGCGGTGGCTACACCTTC
CASSQGQGGGGYTF
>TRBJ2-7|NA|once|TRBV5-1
TGCGCCAGCAGCTTCGGGGGCGGGGGAAGCTCCTACGAGCAGTACTTC
CASSFGGGGSSYEQYF
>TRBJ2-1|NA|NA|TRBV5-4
TGTGCCAGCAGTTCGAAGGGGCGGGGTTCCTACAATGAGCAGTTCTTC
CASSSKGRGSYNEQFF
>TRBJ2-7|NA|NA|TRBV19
TGTGCCAGTAGTCAAGGGAGAGTGGAATCCTACGAGCAGTACTTC
CASSQGRVESYEQYF
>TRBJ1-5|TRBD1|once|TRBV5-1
TGCGCCAGCAGCTTGGATGGCAGACAGGGTCAGCCCCAGCATTTT
CASSLDGRQGQPQHF
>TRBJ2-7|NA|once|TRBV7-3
TGTGCCAGCAGCCAGACTCTTCTGAGCTCCTACGAGCAGTACTTC
CASSQTLLSSYEQYF
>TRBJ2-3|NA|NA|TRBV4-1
TGCGCCAGCAGCCAGCTCACTGCCACAGATACGCAGTATTTT
CASSQLTATDTQYF
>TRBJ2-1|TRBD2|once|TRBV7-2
TGTGCCAGCAGCACCCTAGCGGGGCGTTCCTACAATGAGCAGTTCTTC
CASSTLAGRSYNEQFF
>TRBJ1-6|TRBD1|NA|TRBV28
TGTGCCAGCAGTTTAGGACAGGGTAGTTCACCCCTCCACTTT
CASSLGQGSSPLHF
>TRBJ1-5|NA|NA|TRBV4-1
TGCGCCAGCAGCCAAGAGGGAGGGCAGGCGGGCAATCAGCCCCAGCATTTT
CASSQEGGQAGNQPQHF
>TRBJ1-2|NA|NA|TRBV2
TGTGCCAGCACCTTAATCACAACTAACTATGGCTACACCTTC
CASTLITTNYGYTF
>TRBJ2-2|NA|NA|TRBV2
TGTGCCAGCAGTGAACAGGGTATCGCGAACACCGGGGAGCTGTTTTTT
CASSEQGIANTGELFF
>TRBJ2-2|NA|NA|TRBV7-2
TGTGCCAGCAGAAGCTCAGGGGTGAACACCGGGGAGCTGTTTTTT
CASRSSGVNTGELFF
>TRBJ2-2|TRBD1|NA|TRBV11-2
TGTGCCAGCAGGCACGGACAGGCGAACACCGGGGAGCTGTTTTTT
CASRHGQANTGELFF
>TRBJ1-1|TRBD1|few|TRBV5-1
TGCGCCAGCAGCTTGGGGACAGGGACGACTGAAGCTTTCTTT
CASSLGTGTTEAFF
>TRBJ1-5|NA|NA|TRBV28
TGTGCCAGCAGCAGTCGACAGATCAATCAGCCCCAGCATTTT
CASSSRQINQPQHF
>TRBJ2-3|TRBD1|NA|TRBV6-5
TGTGCCAGCAGTAGGGACAGGGGTAGAGATACGCAGTATTTT
CASSRDRGRDTQYF
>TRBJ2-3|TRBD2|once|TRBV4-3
TGCGCCAGCAGCCAAGACCCTAGCGGGGGGGCCGCAGATACGCAGTATTTT
CASSQDPSGGAADTQYF
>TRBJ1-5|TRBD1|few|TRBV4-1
TGCGCCGAAACGACAGGGCGACGCAATCAGCCCCAGCATTTT
CAETTGRRNQPQHF